This entry concerns a single T cell receptor (beta chain). These data belong to a study of a mutant IDH1 vaccine in newly diagnosed glioma. Stated time point: baseline, week 1 (first vaccination visit). Sample treatment: pre-vaccination baseline after standard-of-care therapy. Every donor had a new WHO grade 3 or 4 astrocytoma that was IDH1-mutant, with loss of nuclear ATRX. This CDR3 is built from 17 residues. The junction had 8 bases not matched to a gene; V was cut back by 6 bases and J by 2 bases. Germline CDR1 reads SQVTM; CDR2 reads ANQGSEA. Libraries were prepared by immunoSEQ multiplex PCR; TCRdb keeps only in-frame clonotypes and omits some of them. Of 90,000 to 100,000 clones in the sample, 70% to 90% were seen once.

Here the sequenced sample was PBMCs, taken from a glioma patient treated with radiotherapy, temozolomide or both. The chain has TRBV29-1 and TRBJ2-3; 16 bases map to TRBD2. The clonotype was recovered from a woman aged 50 to 60 with glioma. CDR3 region: CSVAGTSGRGPTDTQYF. The CDR3 region has the DNA TGCAGCGTAGCAGGGACTAGCGGGAGGGGACCCACAGATACGCAGTATTTT.